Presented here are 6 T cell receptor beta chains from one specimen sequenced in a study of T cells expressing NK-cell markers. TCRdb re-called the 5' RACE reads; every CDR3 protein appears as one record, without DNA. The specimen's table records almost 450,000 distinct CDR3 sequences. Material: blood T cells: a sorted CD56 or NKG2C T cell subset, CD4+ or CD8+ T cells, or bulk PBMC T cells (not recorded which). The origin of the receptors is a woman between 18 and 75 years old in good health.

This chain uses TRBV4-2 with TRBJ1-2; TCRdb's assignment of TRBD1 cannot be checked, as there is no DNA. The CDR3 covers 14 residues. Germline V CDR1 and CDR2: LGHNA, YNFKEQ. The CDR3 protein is CASSQVETPGGYTF.

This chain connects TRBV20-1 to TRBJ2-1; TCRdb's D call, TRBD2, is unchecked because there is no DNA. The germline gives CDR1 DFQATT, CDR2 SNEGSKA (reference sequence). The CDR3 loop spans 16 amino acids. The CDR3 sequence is CSAREVAGEVYNEQFF.

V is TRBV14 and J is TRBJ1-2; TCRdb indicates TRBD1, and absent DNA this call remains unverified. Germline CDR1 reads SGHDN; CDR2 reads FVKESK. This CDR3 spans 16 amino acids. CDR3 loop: CASSPQPTGISGGYTF.

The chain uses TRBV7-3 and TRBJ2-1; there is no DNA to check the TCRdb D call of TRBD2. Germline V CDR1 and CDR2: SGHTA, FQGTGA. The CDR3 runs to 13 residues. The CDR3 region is CASSPGGVGEQFF. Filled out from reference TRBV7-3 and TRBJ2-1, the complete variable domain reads GAGVSQTPSNKVTEKGKYVELRCDPISGHTALYWYRQSLGQGPEFLIYFQGTGAADDSGLPNDRFFAVRPEGSVSTLKIQRTERGDSAVYLCASSPGGVGEQFFGPGTRLTVL.

This CDR3 is CSARVAGADGNTIYF. The chain couples TRBV20-1 to TRBJ1-3; there is no DNA to check the TCRdb D call of TRBD1. This CDR3 spans 15 amino acids. Germline CDR1 is DFQATT and CDR2 is SNEGSKA (reference sequence).

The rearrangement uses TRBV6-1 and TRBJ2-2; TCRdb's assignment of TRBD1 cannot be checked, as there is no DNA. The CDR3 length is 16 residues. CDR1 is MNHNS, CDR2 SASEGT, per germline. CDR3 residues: CASSSDREGSRGELFF.